This T cell receptor (beta chain) was sequenced during a study of blood T cell repertoires in COVID-19. Study-level background: Both acute and convalescent COVID-19 samples were obtained from the United States, Italy and Spain. Nucleic acid was either cDNA or gDNA, and it came from T cells, B-cell-depleted T cells, or PBMCs.

The germline V gene has CDR1 SNHLY and CDR2 FYNNEI. The CDR3 has 15 amino acids. V gave up 4 bases and J gave up 5 bases, with 17 bases separating them. As handled by the study authors: How many nucleated cells were present was estimated from reference gene primer amplification. Repertoires were generated with immunoSEQ multiplex PCR, while TCRdb's copy carries only in-frame clones and drops some. V and J calls plus clone size are reproduced from that table; the DNA served to infer D and trimming. The table shows more than 250,000 clones, with approximately 83% occurring only once. Sequenced material: peripheral blood. The receptor was isolated from a young woman who had recovered from COVID-19. The V call is TRBV2, the J call TRBJ2-5; possibly TRBD2 for D (6 bases). The CDR3 sequence: CASSGGTRRGETQYF. CDR3 sequence (DNA): TGTGCCAGCAGTGGCGGGACTCGCCGCGGGGAGACCCAGTACTTC.